The 29 T cell receptor beta chains presented below share a single source sample, sequenced in a study of blood T cell repertoires in COVID-19. TCRdb's table, derived via immunoSEQ multiplex PCR, lists solely in-frame clones and lacks some. The sample yields 100,000 to 150,000 clones, 80% to 90% seen once. Sequences were obtained from peripheral blood. All receptors come from a woman between 50 and 59 years old with active or convalescent COVID-19.

The chain joins TRBV5-5 to TRBJ1-6, with TRBD1 as a possible D gene (6 bases). The CDR3 has 14 residues. CDR1 and CDR2 from the germline V gene are SGHKS and YYEKEE (reference sequence). Trimming stripped 1 base from V and 10 bases from J, with 12 bases between. The CDR3 DNA reads as TGTGCCAGCAGCTTGAACAGGGATGGATCACCCCTCCACTTT. Translated, it gives CASSLNRDGSPLHF.

This chain uses TRBV7-2 with TRBJ2-7, with TRBD2 identical over 8 bases. The CDR3 has 15 amino acids. Germline CDR1 reads SGHTA; CDR2 reads FQGNSA. Trimming at V came to 3 bases and at J to 3 bases, leaving 7 bases not matched to a gene. For the CDR3, the DNA is TGTGCCAGCAGCTTTGGGACTAGTGGTGTCTACGAGCAGTACTTC. This sequence encodes CASSFGTSGVYEQYF.

The chain recombines TRBV19 with TRBJ2-5; tentatively, D is TRBD2 (5 bases). This CDR3 is 13 amino acids long. Germline CDR1 is LNHDA and CDR2 is SQIVND (reference sequence). Trimming left V 3 bases short and J 5 bases short, with 10 bases between. CDR3 protein: CASSIERRETQYF. DNA for the CDR3: TGTGCCAGTAGTATCGAGCGGAGGGAGACCCAGTACTTC.

The J gene is TRBJ1-2, the V gene TRBV6-5, with 9 bases lining up with TRBD1. CDR1 is MNHEY, CDR2 SVGAGI, per germline. This CDR3 is 13 amino acids long. J was trimmed by 2 bases and V by 5 bases; bases with no gene match: 0. The CDR3 reads CASSTGGNYGYTF. The DNA for the CDR3 is TGTGCCAGCAGTACAGGGGGCAACTATGGCTACACCTTC.

This sequence joins TRBV6-5 and TRBJ1-1; tentatively, D is TRBD1 (6 bases). Looked up from germline, CDR1 is MNHEY and CDR2 is SVGAGI. The V end was cut by 1 base, the J end by 4 bases, with 10 bases between. The CDR3 is 14 residues long. Here the CDR3 reads CASSYWQGSTEAFF. The CDR3 nucleotides are TGTGCCAGCAGTTACTGGCAGGGGAGCACTGAAGCTTTCTTT.

The rearrangement links TRBV19 to TRBJ2-3; 9 bases are shared with TRBD1. Germline CDR1 is LNHDA and CDR2 is SQIVND (reference sequence). V dropped 7 bases and J dropped 2; count of bases not matched to a gene: 7. The CDR3 loop spans 15 amino acids. The CDR3 reads CASKAGTGHTDTQYF. The CDR3 DNA reads as TGTGCCAGTAAGGCGGGGACAGGGCACACAGATACGCAGTATTTT.

This chain joins TRBV7-9 and TRBJ2-1, with a tentative D call TRBD2 (5 bases). Between the trimmed V and J ends, which lost 1 base and 6 bases, there was a span of 13 bases. This CDR3 has 15 residues. In germline, CDR1 is SEHNR, CDR2 FQNEAQ (reference sequence). The CDR3 loop is CASSLGSGYGNEQFF. The CDR3 DNA follows: TGTGCCAGCAGCTTAGGTTCGGGATATGGCAATGAGCAGTTCTTC.

This clone was seen a handful of times. The chain carries TRBV28 and TRBJ1-1; D is perhaps TRBD1 (6 bases). CDR3 length: 14 amino acids. CDR1 MDHEN and CDR2 SYDVKM come from the germline V gene. V lost 10 bases to trimming and J lost 3 bases, with 18 bases between them. The CDR3 region has the DNA TGTGCCACCGAAGGGGGGAGGGATGACACTGAAGCTTTCTTT. Amino acid sequence: CATEGGRDDTEAFF.

V is TRBV14 and J is TRBJ1-1; 9 positions agree with TRBD1. This CDR3 has 14 amino acids. CDR1 and CDR2 from the germline V gene are SGHDN and FVKESK. Unmatched junction bases numbered 2, after V lost 1 base and J lost 5 bases. The CDR3 DNA reads as TGTGCCAGCAGCCAAGCCGGGACAGGGACTGAAGCTTTCTTT. This sequence encodes CASSQAGTGTEAFF.

This clone was seen a handful of times. The genes are TRBV5-6 and TRBJ2-1; tentatively, D is TRBD2 (6 bases). V lost 4 bases, J lost 8 bases, and 19 bases lay in between. CDR1 SGHDT and CDR2 YYEEEE come from the germline V gene. The CDR3 covers 15 residues. CDR3 bases: TGTGCCAGCAGCCTGAGACTAGTATCGTTGGATGAGCAGTTCTTC. Amino acid sequence: CASSLRLVSLDEQFF.

V usage is TRBV9 and J usage is TRBJ1-4, with D possibly matching TRBD1 (6 bases). V lost 4 bases to trimming and J lost 4 bases, with 20 bases between them. The CDR3 extends over 17 amino acids. Germline CDR1 reads SGDLS; CDR2 reads YYNGEE. The CDR3 sequence: CASSSYLGTPDNEKLFF. CDR3 in DNA: TGTGCCAGCAGCTCCTACCTTGGGACACCTGATAATGAAAAACTGTTTTTT.

V usage is TRBV11-2 and J usage is TRBJ2-1, with 11 bases lining up with TRBD2. This CDR3 region has 19 residues. J gave up 2 bases and V 1 base, and 10 bases lay outside the gene matches. CDR1 is SGHAT, CDR2 FQNNGV, per germline. As DNA, the CDR3 is TGTGCCAGCAGCTTAGGGGAGTGGCTAGCGGGAGGAACCTACAATGAGCAGTTCTTC. It encodes CASSLGEWLAGGTYNEQFF.

The V gene is TRBV28, the J gene TRBJ1-6, with 7 bases fitting TRBD1. CDR1 and CDR2 from the germline V gene are MDHEN and SYDVKM. Trimming cost V 6 bases and J 10 bases; bases outside gene matches: 12. The CDR3 extends over 15 amino acids. The CDR3 protein is CASRPPGGPKSPLHF. The CDR3 DNA is TGTGCCAGCAGGCCTCCAGGGGGTCCCAAATCACCCCTCCACTTT.

This clone was seen just once. The genes are TRBV28 and TRBJ1-2; D is uncertain. V was pared by 10 bases and J by 2 bases, with 11 bases between. The CDR3 runs 12 residues. Per germline, CDR1 MDHEN and CDR2 SYDVKM. This CDR3 reads CATVEANYGYTF. Here the CDR3 DNA reads TGTGCCACTGTTGAGGCGAACTATGGCTACACCTTC.

The genes are TRBV5-8 and TRBJ2-7, with TRBD1 as a possible D gene (6 bases). Per germline, CDR1 SGHTS and CDR2 YDEGEE. CDR3 length: 14 residues. The ends were cut back, 4 bases at V and 2 bases at J, with 13 bases in the middle. CDR3 in DNA: TGTGCCAGCAGCGGGGGCTTGGCTACCTACGAGCAGTACTTC. It translates to CASSGGLATYEQYF.

This clone has more than one count but fewer than ten. The J gene is TRBJ2-7, the V gene TRBV7-8, with 7 bases identical to TRBD2. The germline gives CDR1 SGHVS, CDR2 FQNEAQ. This CDR3 region has 16 residues. With V trimmed by 1 base and J by 4 bases, 10 bases remained unmatched. CDR3: CASSLEGAGVVYEQYF. The CDR3 DNA is TGTGCCAGCAGCTTAGAAGGCGCGGGAGTAGTTTACGAGCAGTACTTC.

The genes are TRBV28 and TRBJ1-6; no firm D call. Germline CDR1 MDHEN, CDR2 SYDVKM. The germline V and J ends were trimmed by 5 bases and 0 bases, with 5 bases remaining between them. CDR3 length: 14 residues. For the CDR3, the DNA is TGTGCCAGCAGTGGCACCTCCTATAATTCACCCCTCCACTTT. Protein product: CASSGTSYNSPLHF.

This clone was detected a few times. The chain combines TRBV27 with TRBJ1-5; tentative D call: TRBD1 (5 bases). The V gene lost 3 bases and the J gene lost 0 bases, with 9 bases spanning the gap. Per germline, CDR1 MNHEY and CDR2 SMNVEV (reference sequence). This CDR3 has 15 amino acids. In DNA, the CDR3 is TGTGCCAGCAGTTTTGACAGATATAGCAATCAGCCCCAGCATTTT. Translated, it gives CASSFDRYSNQPQHF.

The chain combines TRBV14 with TRBJ1-1; tentative D call: TRBD1 (6 bases). Germline V lookup: CDR1 SGHDN, CDR2 FVKESK. Between the trimmed V and J ends, which lost 4 bases and 1 base, there was a span of 13 bases. The CDR3 is 15 residues long. CDR3 nucleotides: TGTGCCAGCAGCCCCTTGGACAGACAGAACACTGAAGCTTTCTTT. Protein sequence: CASSPLDRQNTEAFF.

The J gene is TRBJ2-6, the V gene TRBV4-2; 10 nucleotides agree with TRBD2. J lost 3 bases, V lost 0 bases, and 5 bases had no gene match. From germline, CDR1 is LGHNA and CDR2 YNFKEQ. This CDR3 spans 18 amino acids. The DNA of the CDR3 is TGTGCCAGCAGCCAAGATCTACTAGCGGGACATGGGGCCAACGTCCTGACTTTC. Translated: CASSQDLLAGHGANVLTF.

The V call is TRBV7-2, the J call TRBJ1-2; D uncertain. Trimming took off 2 bases at V and 3 bases at J, with 7 bases between the two ends. Germline-derived CDR1 and CDR2 are SGHTA and FQGNSA. The CDR3 length is 13 residues. The CDR3 DNA follows: TGTGCCAGCAGCTTACACAGAGACTATGGCTACACCTTC. Encoded protein: CASSLHRDYGYTF.

This clone was seen a single time. The rearrangement joins TRBV19 to TRBJ2-7, with D possibly matching TRBD2 (5 bases). V lost 6 bases, J lost 5 bases, and 23 bases lay in between. This CDR3 contains 16 residues. The V gene's germline CDR1 is LNHDA and CDR2 SQIVND (reference sequence). Here the CDR3 DNA reads TGTGCCAGTAGACCCCGGCTAGCTGGCCTTCAGGACGAGCAGTACTTC. This gives the protein CASRPRLAGLQDEQYF. Together with reference TRBV19 and TRBJ2-7, the CDR3 gives the full variable domain: DGGITQSPKYLFRKEGQNVTLSCEQNLNHDAMYWYRQDPGQGLRLIYYSQIVNDFQKGDIAEGYSVSREKKESFPLTVTSAQKNPTAFYLCASRPRLAGLQDEQYFGPGTRLTVT.

CDR3 in DNA: TGTGCTAGTGGGTTGCCAGGATATGGAAGAGCTTTCTTT. As protein: CASGLPGYGRAFF. The V call is TRBV12-5, the J call TRBJ1-1; no firm D call. The length of the CDR3 is 13 residues. The V end lost 6 bases, the J end lost 10 bases, and 18 bases lay between the germline ends. CDR1 is LGHNT and CDR2 is FRNRAP in the germline V gene.

This sequence joins TRBV7-2 and TRBJ2-5; perhaps TRBD2 as D (6 bases). Germline-derived CDR1 and CDR2 are SGHTA and FQGNSA. V was trimmed by 8 bases and J by 5 bases, leaving 9 bases between them. The CDR3 runs 11 residues. The CDR3 region is CASGRSETQYF. The CDR3 bases are TGTGCCAGCGGGAGGTCGGAGACCCAGTACTTC.

The CDR3 DNA is TGTGCCAGCATGGGGGCCCCAGATACGCAGTATTTT. The encoded protein is CASMGAPDTQYF. The chain employs TRBV6-5 and TRBJ2-3, with a tentative D call TRBD1 (6 bases). V lost 7 bases to trimming and J lost 4 bases, with 9 bases between them. The CDR3 covers 12 residues. CDR1 is MNHEY and CDR2 is SVGAGI in the germline V gene.

The rearrangement uses TRBV30 and TRBJ1-3; 7 nucleotides agree with TRBD1. Germline CDR1 is GTSNPN and CDR2 is SVGIG (reference sequence). This CDR3 comprises 15 residues. V shed 6 bases and J 4 bases; nucleotides not matched to a gene: 12. The CDR3 region is CACGRGFMSGNTIYF. The DNA of the CDR3 is TGTGCCTGTGGCAGGGGGTTTATGTCGGGAAACACCATATATTTT.

This chain joins TRBV9 and TRBJ2-2; TRBD1 is a possible D gene (5 bases). The CDR3 loop spans 15 amino acids. CDR1 and CDR2 from the germline V gene are SGDLS and YYNGEE. With 0 bases removed from V and 6 bases from J, the gap between germline ends came to 12 bases. CDR3 loop: CASSVAPGSPGELFF. In nucleotides, the CDR3 is TGTGCCAGCAGCGTAGCCCCAGGGTCGCCCGGGGAGCTGTTTTTT.

The V and J genes are TRBV19 and TRBJ2-7; 10 nucleotides line up with TRBD2. With 4 bases clipped from V and 4 bases from J, the junction kept 7 bases outside the gene matches. Germline V gene data show CDR1 as LNHDA and CDR2 as SQIVND (reference sequence). The CDR3 consists of 15 residues. The CDR3 DNA sequence: TGTGCCAGTAGTACCGGAGCGGGAGGGCCTTACGAGCAGTACTTC. It encodes CASSTGAGGPYEQYF.

The chain joins TRBV5-6 to TRBJ2-1, with 12 bases identical to TRBD2. With V trimmed by 4 bases and J by 7 bases, 18 bases remained unmatched. There are 19 residues in the CDR3. Germline V gene data show CDR1 as SGHDT and CDR2 as YYEEEE. In DNA, the CDR3 is TGTGCCAGCAGCCTACCACCCGGGACTAGCGGGCCTTTTTCTAATGAGCAGTTCTTC. Encoded protein: CASSLPPGTSGPFSNEQFF.